These T cell receptor beta chains were read from a single sample in a study of cytomegalovirus exposure and HLA in healthy donors. Assay used: immunoSEQ multiplex PCR; TCRdb lists only in-frame clones, some missing. The table lists some 100,000 clones, around 80% of them singletons, with approximately 14% in the top ten. The sequenced sample consisted of PBMCs. Receptor source: a male donor in good health and CMV-seropositive. Both conserved end residues are part of each CDR3. A D gene is named only where the DNA matches it firmly. Size tells how often a clone was seen (once, few, many) or the class of an expanded clone, and some rows leave it out.

v_gene	abundance	j_gene	d_gene	CDR3aa	CDR3nt
TRBV5-1	-	TRBJ2-5	TRBD1	CASSLGQGRETQYF	TGCGCCAGCAGCCTGGGACAGGGGAGGGAGACCCAGTACTTC
TRBV19	-	TRBJ2-5	TRBD2	CASSSLAGGRGTQYF	TGTGCCAGTAGTTCTCTAGCGGGGGGAAGGGGGACCCAGTACTTC
TRBV2	-	TRBJ1-6	-	CASSGSHLWNSPLHF	TGTGCCAGCAGTGGTAGCCACCTCTGGAATTCACCCCTCCACTTT
TRBV28	-	TRBJ1-4	-	CASSQAPAGPRGEKLFF	TGTGCCAGCAGCCAGGCCCCGGCAGGGCCTAGAGGTGAAAAACTGTTTTTT
TRBV7-2	-	TRBJ2-7	TRBD1	CASSLDRGAGEQYF	TGTGCCAGCAGCTTAGACAGGGGGGCGGGGGAGCAGTACTTC
TRBV4-3	-	TRBJ1-3	-	CASSQDRVRGSSGNTIYF	TGCGCCAGCAGCCAAGACAGGGTCAGGGGTAGCTCTGGAAACACCATATATTTT
TRBV20-1	-	TRBJ1-2	-	CSAEGSGGYTF	TGCAGTGCCGAAGGGTCGGGGGGCTACACCTTC
TRBV6-5	-	TRBJ2-7	-	CASSYSGRIYEQYF	TGTGCCAGCAGTTACTCGGGCAGGATCTACGAGCAGTACTTC
TRBV11-2	-	TRBJ2-4	-	CASSAGWRQNIQYF	TGTGCCAGCAGCGCCGGGTGGCGCCAAAACATTCAGTACTTC
TRBV7-7	-	TRBJ2-7	TRBD1	CASSLGDQTGDNEQYF	TGTGCCAGCAGCTTAGGGGACCAGACAGGGGACAACGAGCAGTACTTC
TRBV4-1	few	TRBJ2-1	TRBD2	CASSQDYASGGNNEQFF	TGCGCCAGCAGCCAAGATTACGCTAGCGGGGGCAACAATGAGCAGTTCTTC
TRBV4-3	-	TRBJ1-2	-	CASSQDRGGTIYGYPF	TGCGCCAGCAGCCAAGATCGGGGAGGGACTATCTATGGCTACCCCTTC
TRBV5-6	once	TRBJ2-7	-	CASSLASQYEQYF	TGTGCCAGCAGCTTGGCCTCCCAGTACGAGCAGTACTTC
TRBV7-9	-	TRBJ1-6	-	CASSLRPELNSPLHF	TGTGCCAGCAGTCTCCGCCCTGAGTTGAATTCACCCCTCCACTTT
TRBV9	-	TRBJ1-6	-	CASSGGGGSPLHF	TGTGCCAGCAGTGGGGGAGGCGGGTCACCCCTCCACTTT
TRBV4-3	-	TRBJ1-6	-	CASSQDKRQANSPLHF	TGCGCCAGCAGCCAAGATAAACGGCAGGCCAATTCACCCCTCCACTTT
TRBV6-6	-	TRBJ2-1	-	CASSYSTGGPYNEQFF	TGTGCCAGCAGTTACTCGACCGGGGGGCCCTACAATGAGCAGTTCTTC
TRBV6-4	-	TRBJ2-1	-	CASSAGQHYNEQFF	TGTGCCAGCAGCGCCGGACAACATTACAATGAGCAGTTCTTC
TRBV18	-	TRBJ2-1	-	CASSLGGDRYNEQFF	TGTGCCAGCTCACTTGGTGGTGACAGATACAATGAGCAGTTCTTC
TRBV5-1	few	TRBJ1-1	-	CASSLGANTEAFF	TGCGCCAGCAGCTTGGGAGCGAACACTGAAGCTTTCTTT
TRBV7-9	once	TRBJ2-5	-	CASSPRGRGARETQYF	TGTGCCAGCAGCCCACGTGGTCGGGGGGCTCGGGAGACCCAGTACTTC
TRBV6-5	-	TRBJ2-7	TRBD1	CASSYGDRPLGHEQYF	TGTGCCAGCAGTTACGGGGACAGGCCCCTTGGCCACGAGCAGTACTTC
TRBV5-8	-	TRBJ2-3	TRBD2	CASSRYSGTNTDTQYF	TGTGCCAGCAGCCGTTATAGCGGGACTAACACAGATACGCAGTATTTT
TRBV9	-	TRBJ2-7	TRBD2	CASSPKTSGYEQYF	TGTGCCAGCAGCCCCAAGACTAGCGGATACGAGCAGTACTTC